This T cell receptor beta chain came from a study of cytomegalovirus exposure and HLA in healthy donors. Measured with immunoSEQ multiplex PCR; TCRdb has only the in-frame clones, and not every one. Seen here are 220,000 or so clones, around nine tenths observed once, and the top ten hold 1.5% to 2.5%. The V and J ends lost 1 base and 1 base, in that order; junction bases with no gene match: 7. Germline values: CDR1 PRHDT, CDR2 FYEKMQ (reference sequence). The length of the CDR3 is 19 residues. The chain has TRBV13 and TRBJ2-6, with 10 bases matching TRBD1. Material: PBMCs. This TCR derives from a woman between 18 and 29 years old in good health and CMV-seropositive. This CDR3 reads CASSLAGQGGSSGANVLTF. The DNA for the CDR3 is TGTGCCAGCAGCTTAGCCGGACAGGGGGGTTCTTCTGGGGCCAACGTCCTGACTTTC.